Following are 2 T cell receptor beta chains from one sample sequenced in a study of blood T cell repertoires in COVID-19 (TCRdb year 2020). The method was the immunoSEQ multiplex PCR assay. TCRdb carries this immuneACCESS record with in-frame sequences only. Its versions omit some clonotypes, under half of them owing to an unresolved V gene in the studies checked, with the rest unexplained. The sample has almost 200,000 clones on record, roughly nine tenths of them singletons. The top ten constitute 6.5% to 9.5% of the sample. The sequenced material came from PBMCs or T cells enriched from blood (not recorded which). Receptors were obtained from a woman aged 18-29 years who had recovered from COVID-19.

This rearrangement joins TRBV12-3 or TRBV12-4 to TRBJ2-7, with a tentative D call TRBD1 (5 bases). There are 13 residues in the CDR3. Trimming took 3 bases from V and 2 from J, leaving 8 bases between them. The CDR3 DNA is TGTGCCAGCAGTTTCAGGGTCCCCTACGAGCAGTACTTC. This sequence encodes CASSFRVPYEQYF.

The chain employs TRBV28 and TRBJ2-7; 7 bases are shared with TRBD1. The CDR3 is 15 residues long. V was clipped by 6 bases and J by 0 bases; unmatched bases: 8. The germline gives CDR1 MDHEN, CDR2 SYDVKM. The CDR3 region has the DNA TGTGCCAGCAGCCCGGGACAGTTAAGCTCCTACGAGCAGTACTTC. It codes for CASSPGQLSSYEQYF.